The rows below give T cell receptor beta chains drawn from one sample of a study of blood T cells in healthy people across ages. MiXCR was run by TCRdb on the 5' RACE reads, yielding one entry per CDR3 protein. This sample has about 1,500,000 distinct CDR3 sequences; roughly 28% occur once, and the top ten carry roughly 8%. Sequences were obtained from blood. The receptors shown here come from a woman aged 30 to 39 in good health. The CDR3 runs from the conserved cysteine through the conserved F or W. The D gene is left open where the match is weak. Clone size is not always given. Where it is, it says once, few, many or a class for expanded clones.

TRBV12-3/TRBV12-4	TRBJ1-3	NA	NA	TGTGCCAGCAGTTTCTACCTCGGTCCTGGAAACACCATATATTTT	CASSFYLGPGNTIYF
TRBV18	TRBJ2-3	TRBD2	many	TGTGCCAGCTCACAATGGACTAGCGGGGGCACAGATACGCAGTATTTT	CASSQWTSGGTDTQYF
TRBV5-1	TRBJ2-5	TRBD2	few	TGCGCCAGCAGCTTGGGACTAGCGGTGACACAAGAGACCCAGTACTTC	CASSLGLAVTQETQYF
TRBV7-2	TRBJ2-7	TRBD2	many	TGTGCCAGCAGCATGGGGGGGATGGTCTACGAGCAGTACTTC	CASSMGGMVYEQYF
TRBV5-1	TRBJ1-1	NA	NA	TGCGCCAGCAGCAAGAGAGGCGGGGGGGGAACTGAAGCTTTCTTT	CASSKRGGGGTEAFF
TRBV7-9	TRBJ2-3	TRBD1	many	TGTGCCAGCAGCCACCCGACAGGGACGTTTGGTCCAGATACGCAGTATTTT	CASSHPTGTFGPDTQYF
TRBV11-2	TRBJ2-1	NA	NA	TGTGCCAGCAGCTTAGGGGGCTGGGAGAAGGAGCAGTTCTTC	CASSLGGWEKEQFF
TRBV5-6	TRBJ1-6	TRBD1	NA	TGTGCCGGCAGCATACAGGGGAATTCACCCCTCCACTTT	CAGSIQGNSPLHF
TRBV12-3/TRBV12-4	TRBJ1-5	NA	NA	TGTGCCAGCAGTCCCAGTTATACAAGGAATTATCAGCCCCAGCATTTT	CASSPSYTRNYQPQHF
TRBV12-5	TRBJ1-5	NA	NA	TGTGCTAGTGGTTTGATGCTCGGCGGGACACTTTATAGCAATCAGCCCCAGCATTTT	CASGLMLGGTLYSNQPQHF
TRBV6-5	TRBJ2-1	NA	few	TGTGCCAGTATGTGGGATGAGCAGTTCTTC	CASMWDEQFF
TRBV7-2	TRBJ2-1	NA	NA	TGTGCCAGCGGCTTAGCAGGGCGGCCCTACAATGAGCAGTTCTTC	CASGLAGRPYNEQFF
TRBV7-7	TRBJ2-1	TRBD2	NA	TGTGCCAGCAGCCGACTAGCGTCGAGCTCCTACAATGAGCAGTTCTTC	CASSRLASSSYNEQFF
TRBV7-2	TRBJ2-1	NA	NA	TGTGCCAACAGCCCCGGGGCCCTTGGCAATGAGCAGTTCTTC	CANSPGALGNEQFF
TRBV27	TRBJ2-7	NA	few	TGTGCCAGCAGTTTAAGCCCAGGCCGGATTTCCTACGAGCAGTACTTC	CASSLSPGRISYEQYF
TRBV3-1	TRBJ2-6	TRBD1	NA	TGTGCCAGCAGCCACGGGACAGGCGTCTCTGGGGCCAACGTCCTGACTTTC	CASSHGTGVSGANVLTF
TRBV20-1	TRBJ1-2	TRBD1	many	TGCAGTGCTAGAGATCCCCGGGACAGCCTCGGCTACACCTTC	CSARDPRDSLGYTF
TRBV27	TRBJ2-7	NA	few	TGTGCCAGCAGTGATCAACCGGGACTGTCCTCCTACGAGCAGTACTTC	CASSDQPGLSSYEQYF
TRBV20-1	TRBJ1-1	NA	NA	TGCAGTGCAACCGTCGGGACAAGAGGGGTTGAAGCTTTCTTT	CSATVGTRGVEAFF
TRBV28	TRBJ2-1	TRBD2	few	TGTGCCAGCAGTTACGGACTAGCCCCCAATGAGCAGTTCTTC	CASSYGLAPNEQFF
TRBV15	TRBJ2-7	NA	few	TGTGCCACCAGCAGAGTTGAGGACTCCTACGAGCAGTACTTC	CATSRVEDSYEQYF
TRBV4-1	TRBJ1-5	NA	NA	TGCGCCAGCAGCCAAGGTCGGGCTGTGGGCAATCAGCCCCAGCATTTT	CASSQGRAVGNQPQHF
TRBV12-3/TRBV12-4	TRBJ2-1	TRBD2	NA	TGTGCCAGCAGTTCTGGGCCGCGGGGGGGCTACAATGAGCAGTTCTTC	CASSSGPRGGYNEQFF
TRBV20-1	TRBJ2-1	TRBD2	NA	TGCAGTGCTAGACGTAGCGGGACGTACAATGAGCAGTTCTTC	CSARRSGTYNEQFF
TRBV7-9	TRBJ2-7	NA	NA	TGTGCCAGCGGGATGAAGACCTACGAGCAGTACTTC	CASGMKTYEQYF
TRBV12-3/TRBV12-4	TRBJ1-4	NA	NA	TGTGCCAGCAGTTGGACAGCGGCTAATGAAAAACTGTTTTTT	CASSWTAANEKLFF
TRBV10-3	TRBJ2-4	TRBD1	many	TGTGCCATCAGTGAGTCGGGACAGAGGGACATTCAGTACTTC	CAISESGQRDIQYF
TRBV12-3/TRBV12-4	TRBJ2-3	TRBD2	NA	TGTGCCAGCAGTTTAACTAGCGGGGTGGTCGCAGATACGCAGTATTTT	CASSLTSGVVADTQYF
TRBV11-1	TRBJ2-1	NA	NA	TGTGCCAGCAGCTTAGAGGCTAGCGAGTTTGAGCAGTTCTTC	CASSLEASEFEQFF
TRBV27	TRBJ2-3	NA	NA	TGTGCCAGCAGTGGACTCCTACGGGATACGCAGTATTTT	CASSGLLRDTQYF
TRBV5-1	TRBJ2-7	NA	NA	TGCGCCAGCAGCTTGGGATCCGGCCGCGAGCAGTACTTC	CASSLGSGREQYF
TRBV2	TRBJ2-1	NA	few	TGTGCCAGCAGTGAGGTTCCACTACTACCTAATGAGCAGTTCTTC	CASSEVPLLPNEQFF
TRBV6-5	TRBJ2-1	TRBD2	many	TGTGCCAGCAGTCGCCACGGACTAGCGGGGGACAATGAGCAGTTCTTC	CASSRHGLAGDNEQFF
TRBV7-2	TRBJ1-6	NA	NA	TGTGCCAGCAGCTTAAGGGTGACTCCGGCGGGTAATTCACCCCTCCACTTT	CASSLRVTPAGNSPLHF
TRBV27	TRBJ1-4	TRBD1	NA	TGTGCCAGCAGTGTGACAGGGGGCTTATCTAATGAAAAACTGTTTTTT	CASSVTGGLSNEKLFF
TRBV18	TRBJ1-3	NA	NA	TGTGCCAGCTCAAGTGGGTCATCCGGAAACACCATATATTTT	CASSSGSSGNTIYF
TRBV28	TRBJ2-7	NA	NA	TGTGCCACCTTTGCCCCGGGACTGGTCTCCTACGAGCAGTACTTC	CATFAPGLVSYEQYF
TRBV2	TRBJ2-3	NA	NA	TGTGCCAGCCAGACAGGACTCACAGGTACGCAGTATTTT	CASQTGLTGTQYF
TRBV20-1	TRBJ2-5	TRBD2	many	TGCAGTGCTAGAGATAGGACTAGCGGGGGGTTGGAGACCCAGTACTTC	CSARDRTSGGLETQYF
TRBV4-3	TRBJ1-1	NA	NA	TGCGCCAGCAGCCAAGTAACAGGGTTTGAAGCTTTCTTT	CASSQVTGFEAFF
TRBV20-1	TRBJ2-5	NA	NA	TGCAGTGCTACCGAAGCAGGCTTACAAGAGACCCAGTACTTC	CSATEAGLQETQYF
TRBV28	TRBJ1-1	NA	few	TGTGCCAGCAAAAGGGCGAACACTGAAGCTTTCTTT	CASKRANTEAFF
TRBV5-1	TRBJ1-2	NA	many	TGTGCCAGCAGTTTAGCTCCGGGGGATGGCTACACCTTC	CASSLAPGDGYTF
TRBV2	TRBJ1-2	NA	NA	TGTGCCAGCAGCCAGGCTTGGGGCTACACCTTC	CASSQAWGYTF
TRBV28	TRBJ2-1	NA	many	TGTGCCACCATTGGGGGCTTCTCCTACAATGAGCAGTTCTTC	CATIGGFSYNEQFF
TRBV20-1	TRBJ2-3	TRBD2	NA	TGCAGTGCTGGAAAGCGGGAGGGCCGGTATACGCAGTATTTT	CSAGKREGRYTQYF
TRBV20-1	TRBJ2-1	NA	NA	TGCAGTGCTAAGGTCAACAATGAGCAGTTCTTC	CSAKVNNEQFF
TRBV10-3	TRBJ2-3	NA	few	TGTGCCATCAGTGCGCTTTTGGATACGCAGTATTTT	CAISALLDTQYF